The TCR beta chain under discussion was sequenced for a study of blood T cells in healthy people across ages. This clonotype was seen a few times. PCR was performed a second time for 7 to 11 cycles using a sample-barcoded 5' primer and a J-beta primer mix. From the 5' RACE reads, TCRdb called clonotypes with MiXCR, one entry per CDR3 protein. The data show some 1.6 million distinct CDR3 sequences, around 35% seen once. The CDR3 runs to 16 residues. V gave up 5 bases and J gave up 2 bases, with 16 bases separating them. Germline CDR1 reads MNHEY; CDR2 reads SMNVEV (reference sequence). Material for sequencing was blood. The V gene is TRBV27, the J gene TRBJ1-5; D gene unclear. The sequence was obtained from a woman in her twenties or thirties in good health. The CDR3 sequence: CASSNLPAVGNQPQHF. The DNA of the CDR3 is TGTGCCAGCAGTAATCTCCCGGCTGTGGGCAATCAGCCCCAGCATTTT.